Shown below are 14 T cell receptor beta chains from a single sample sequenced in a study of read filtering for tumor transcriptome and immune sequencing (dated by TCRdb to 2019 to 2021). Instrument used: Illumina HiSeq 4000. TCR libraries were constructed from approximately 0.4 ug RNA using the Immunoverse kit, and molecular barcoded adaptors covering alpha/delta and beta/gamma chains were employed. TCRdb trimmed the raw reads at Q25, called clones with MiXCR and kept productive beta chains. One record per CDR3 amino acid sequence lists the most common genes and DNA. In this sample the table shows 65,000 or so distinct CDR3 sequences, around 19% of which occur a single time. The biggest ten clones account for 11% of the sample. Sequenced input: a population of CD138-negative cells sorted from bone marrow. What this sample's cell subset or site label stands for: bone marrow mononuclear cells depleted of CD138+ plasma/myeloma cells by negative magnetic selection. These receptors all stem from a donor aged 40 or over with multiple myeloma.

As for this clonotype: The CDR3 end shows no conserved phenylalanine or tryptophan, and so a read error is likely. The chain couples TRBV29-1 to TRBJ2-5; D is unresolved. The CDR3 runs 13 residues. Germline-derived CDR1 and CDR2 are SQVTM and ANQGSEA. Trimming pared 5 bases from V and 0 bases from J, leaving 10 bases between. The CDR3 sequence is CSVPPLNQETQYI. As DNA, the CDR3 is TGCAGCGTTCCCCCCTTGAACCAAGAGACCCAGTACATC.

The table lists this clonotype with many counts. This sequence joins TRBV6-1 and TRBJ2-1; 7 bases agree with TRBD2. The CDR3 is 12 amino acids. Germline V gives CDR1 MNHNS, CDR2 SASEGT. Germline trimming cut 7 bases from V and 7 bases from J; bases unmatched to any gene: 4. The CDR3 DNA reads TGTGCCAGCAACTGGGGGGGAAATGAGCAGTTCTTC. The encoded protein is CASNWGGNEQFF.

This clonotype has a count of ten or more. The rearrangement links TRBV6-5 to TRBJ2-3, with TRBD1 matching 10 bases. The CDR3 covers 15 residues. V shed 2 bases, J shed 3 bases, and the junction held 2 bases outside the gene matches. Germline V gene sequence: CDR1 MNHEY, CDR2 SVGAGI. The CDR3 nucleotides are TGTGCCAGCAGTTACGTGGGACAGGGGACAGATACGCAGTATTTT. This encodes CASSYVGQGTDTQYF.

This clonotype was recorded many times. This chain uses TRBV2 with TRBJ2-1, with 7 bases fitting TRBD2. The CDR3 runs to 15 residues. CDR1 is SNHLY, CDR2 FYNNEI, per germline. The V segment lost 2 bases and the J segment 0 bases; nucleotides outside the gene matches: 1. CDR3 DNA: TGTGCCAGCAGTGAACGGGAGGCCTCCTACAATGAGCAGTTCTTC. This encodes CASSEREASYNEQFF.

Concerning this clonotype: This likely stems from a read error, as it lies one base from a far larger clone. The J gene is TRBJ2-1, the V gene TRBV6-1; 12 bases are a match to TRBD2. The CDR3 runs 13 residues. Looked up from germline, CDR1 is MNHNS and CDR2 is SASEGT. The CDR3 spells CACRRLAGVPQFF. DNA for the CDR3: TGTGCCTGCAGAAGACTAGCGGGGGTTCCACAGTTCTTC.

Note on this clonotype: A much larger clone is a single base away; this may be a read error. The chain employs TRBV10-3 and TRBJ1-1; 7 bases agree with TRBD1. The germline V gene encodes CDR1 ENHRY and CDR2 SYGVKD. The CDR3 is made up of 15 amino acids. Here the CDR3 reads CAISDRTGSNSPPHF. As DNA, the CDR3 is TGTGCCATCAGTGACCGGACAGGCAGTAATTCACCCCCCCACTTT.

This clonotype has at least ten counts. The CDR3 spells CASSLQKSTDTQYF. The CDR3 bases are TGTGCCAGCAGCTTGCAAAAAAGCACAGATACGCAGTATTTT. V and J are TRBV5-5 and TRBJ2-3; D is ambiguous. This CDR3 comprises 14 residues. Germline CDR1 reads SGHKS; CDR2 reads YYEKEE (reference sequence). Trimming took 1 base from V and 0 from J, leaving 6 bases between them.

This clonotype was seen many times. The chain has TRBV18 and TRBJ2-3; a possible D gene is TRBD2 (5 bases). This CDR3 has 16 residues. Germline CDR1 is KGHSH and CDR2 is LQKENI. Trimming cost V 2 bases and J 1 base, with 13 bases left between them. In nucleotides, the CDR3 is TGTGCCAGCTCACCAGGTTGGCAGGAGGGCACAGATACGCAGTATTTT. This gives the protein CASSPGWQEGTDTQYF.

The table lists this clonotype with many counts. The rearrangement uses TRBV29-1 and TRBJ1-1; D is uncertain. CDR3 length: 13 amino acids. From germline, CDR1 is SQVTM and CDR2 ANQGSEA. V was cut by 3 bases and J by 3 bases, with 11 bases left in between. CDR3 nucleotides: TGCAGCGTTGACAGCGAGAGGCACACTGAAGCTTTCTTT. Residues: CSVDSERHTEAFF.

This clonotype turned up a few times. This may stem from a read error, because a much larger clone lies one nucleotide away. A read error is likely, as this CDR3 ends without the conserved phenylalanine or tryptophan. DNA of the CDR3: TGTGCCAGCAGCCAAGATAGATGGGGTAGTGGGAGGGAAATCCATGAGCAGTTCCTC. The encoded protein is CASSQDRWGSGREIHEQFL. J is TRBJ2-1 and V is TRBV3-1, with 7 bases matching TRBD2. With 0 bases clipped from V and 8 bases from J, the junction kept 19 bases outside the gene matches. From germline, CDR1 is LGHDT and CDR2 YNNKEL (reference sequence). There are 19 residues in the CDR3.

Worth noting for this clonotype: With a much larger clone just one base away, this may be a read error. The chain joins TRBV7-9 to TRBJ2-2; D remains unclear. Germline V gene sequence: CDR1 SEHNR, CDR2 FQNEAQ (reference sequence). The CDR3 is 15 amino acids. V was pared by 5 bases and J by 2 bases, with 12 bases between. CDR3 sequence: CASSQVAHNTGELFF. The CDR3 DNA reads as TGTGCCAGCAGCCAGGTGGCGCATAACACCGGGGAGCTGTTTTTT. Looking up the rest from reference TRBV7-9 and TRBJ2-2 gives the full variable domain: DTGVSQNPRHKITKRGQNVTFRCDPISEHNRLYWYRQTLGQGPEFLTYFQNEAQLEKSRLLSDRFSAERPKGSFSTLEIQRTEQGDSAMYLCASSQVAHNTGELFFGEGSRLTVL.

This clonotype showed up many times. The rearrangement joins TRBV20-1 to TRBJ2-1; 8 bases align to TRBD2. From germline, CDR1 is DFQATT and CDR2 SNEGSKA (reference sequence). Losses at the gene ends were 0 bases for V and 4 bases for J; bases not matched to a gene: 8. This CDR3 has 16 residues. CDR3 loop: CSARDRVRGAYNEQFF. In DNA form, the CDR3 reads TGCAGTGCTAGAGATCGGGTGCGGGGGGCTTACAATGAGCAGTTCTTC.

This clonotype has a count of ten or more. The CDR3 does not end in the conserved phenylalanine or tryptophan, so this is likely a read error. This chain links TRBV18 with TRBJ2-3; D unresolved. V gave up 6 bases and J gave up 2 bases, with 12 bases separating them. Germline assignment: CDR1 KGHSH and CDR2 LQKENI. CDR3 length equals 14 residues. The CDR3 DNA follows: TGTGCCAGCTCCGGCGCCATATCCACAGATACGCAGTATCTT. Translation: CASSGAISTDTQYL.

This clonotype occurred many times. This chain uses TRBV10-1 with TRBJ1-1; TRBD1 is a possible D gene (6 bases). This CDR3 region has 15 residues. Trimming removed 6 bases from V and 8 bases from J, with 22 bases in between. Germline assignment: CDR1 WNHNN and CDR2 SYGVQD (reference sequence). The CDR3 nucleotides read TGCGCCAGCAGCCCGACAGGAATGAACTTAGGCGAAGCTTTCTTT. Protein product: CASSPTGMNLGEAFF.